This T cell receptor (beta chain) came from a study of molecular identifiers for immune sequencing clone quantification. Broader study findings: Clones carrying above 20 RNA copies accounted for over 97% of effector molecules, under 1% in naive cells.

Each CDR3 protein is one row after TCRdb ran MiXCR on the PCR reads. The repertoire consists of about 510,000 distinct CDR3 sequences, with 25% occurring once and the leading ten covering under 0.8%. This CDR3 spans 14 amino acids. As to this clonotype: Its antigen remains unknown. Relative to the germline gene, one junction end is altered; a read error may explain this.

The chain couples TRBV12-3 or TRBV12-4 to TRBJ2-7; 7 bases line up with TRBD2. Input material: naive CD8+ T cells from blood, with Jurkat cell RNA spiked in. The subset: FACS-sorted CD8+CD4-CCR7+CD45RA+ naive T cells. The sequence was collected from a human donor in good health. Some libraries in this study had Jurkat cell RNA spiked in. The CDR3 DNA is TGTGCCAGCAGTTTAGGCGGGGGACCCTACGGGCAGTACTTC. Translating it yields CASSLGGGPYGQYF.